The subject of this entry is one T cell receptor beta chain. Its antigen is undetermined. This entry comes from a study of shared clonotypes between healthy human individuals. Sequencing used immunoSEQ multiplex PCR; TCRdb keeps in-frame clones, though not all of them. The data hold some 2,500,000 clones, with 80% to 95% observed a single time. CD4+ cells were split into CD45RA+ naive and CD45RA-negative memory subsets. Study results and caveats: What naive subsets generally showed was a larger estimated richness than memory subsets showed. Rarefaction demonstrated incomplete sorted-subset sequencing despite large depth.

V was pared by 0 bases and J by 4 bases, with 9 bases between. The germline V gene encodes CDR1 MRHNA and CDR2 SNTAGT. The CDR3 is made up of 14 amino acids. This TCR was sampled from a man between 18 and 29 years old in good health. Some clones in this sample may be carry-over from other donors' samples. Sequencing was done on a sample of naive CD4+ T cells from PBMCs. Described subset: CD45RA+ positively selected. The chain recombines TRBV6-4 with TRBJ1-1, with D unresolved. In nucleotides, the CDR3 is TGTGCCAGCAGTGACTCTTTGGGAAGCACTGAAGCTTTCTTT. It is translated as CASSDSLGSTEAFF.